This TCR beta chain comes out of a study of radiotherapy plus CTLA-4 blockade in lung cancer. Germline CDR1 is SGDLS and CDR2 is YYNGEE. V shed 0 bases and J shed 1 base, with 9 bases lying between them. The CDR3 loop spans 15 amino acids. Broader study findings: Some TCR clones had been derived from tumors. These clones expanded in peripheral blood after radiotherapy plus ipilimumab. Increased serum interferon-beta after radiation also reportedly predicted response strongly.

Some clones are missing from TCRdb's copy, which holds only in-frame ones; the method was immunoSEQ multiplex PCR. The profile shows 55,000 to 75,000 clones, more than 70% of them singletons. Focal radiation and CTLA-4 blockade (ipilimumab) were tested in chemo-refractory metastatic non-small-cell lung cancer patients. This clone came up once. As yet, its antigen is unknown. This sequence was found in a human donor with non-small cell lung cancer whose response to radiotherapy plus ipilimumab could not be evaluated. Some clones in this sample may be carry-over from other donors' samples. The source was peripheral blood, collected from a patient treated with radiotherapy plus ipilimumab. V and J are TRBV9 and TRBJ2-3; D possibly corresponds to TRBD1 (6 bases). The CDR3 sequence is CASSVGAGGTDTQYF. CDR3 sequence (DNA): TGTGCCAGCAGCGTAGGAGCAGGGGGCACAGATACGCAGTATTTT.